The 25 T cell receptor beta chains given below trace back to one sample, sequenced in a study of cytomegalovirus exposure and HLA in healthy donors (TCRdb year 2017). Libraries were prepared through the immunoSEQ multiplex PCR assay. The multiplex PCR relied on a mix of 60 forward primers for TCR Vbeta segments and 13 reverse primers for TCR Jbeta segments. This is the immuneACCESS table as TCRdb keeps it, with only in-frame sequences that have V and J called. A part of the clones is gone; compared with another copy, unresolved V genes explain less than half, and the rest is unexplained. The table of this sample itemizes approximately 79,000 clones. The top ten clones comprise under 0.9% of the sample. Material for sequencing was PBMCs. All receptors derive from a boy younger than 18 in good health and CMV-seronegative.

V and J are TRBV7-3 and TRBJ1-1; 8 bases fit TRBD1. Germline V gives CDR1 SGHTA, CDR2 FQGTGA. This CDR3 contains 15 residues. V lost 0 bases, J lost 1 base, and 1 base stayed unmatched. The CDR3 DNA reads TGTGCCAGCAGCTTAACCGGGACAGGGAACACTGAAGCTTTCTTT. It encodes CASSLTGTGNTEAFF.

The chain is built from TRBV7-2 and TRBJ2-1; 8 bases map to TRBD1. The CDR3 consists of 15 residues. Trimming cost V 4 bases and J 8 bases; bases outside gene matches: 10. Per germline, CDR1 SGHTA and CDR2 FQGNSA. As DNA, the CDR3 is TGTGCCAGCAGCTGGACAGGGCCCCTTCACGATGAGCAGTTCTTC. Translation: CASSWTGPLHDEQFF.

CDR3: CASSYQNSGQRGYTF. The CDR3 nucleotides are TGTGCCAGCAGTTATCAAAATTCAGGACAGAGGGGCTACACCTTC. The chain combines TRBV6-6 with TRBJ1-2, with D perhaps matching TRBD1 (6 bases). The CDR3 runs to 15 residues. CDR1 MNHNY and CDR2 SVGAGI come from the germline V gene (reference sequence). The V end lost 3 bases, the J end lost 8 bases, and 19 bases lay between the germline ends.

The CDR3 nucleotides read TGTGCCTGGAGGGACAGGGGCCCCTACAATGAGCAGTTCTTC. This sequence encodes CAWRDRGPYNEQFF. V and J are TRBV30 and TRBJ2-1, with 9 bases aligning to TRBD1. V shed 3 bases, J shed 2 bases, and the junction held 2 bases outside the gene matches. Germline V lookup: CDR1 GTSNPN, CDR2 SVGIG (reference sequence). The CDR3 covers 14 residues. Based on the CDR3 plus reference TRBV30 and TRBJ2-1, the full variable domain is SQTIHQWPATLVQPVGSPLSLECTVEGTSNPNLYWYRQAAGRGLQLLFYSVGIGQISSEVPQNLSASRPQDRQFILSSKKLLLSDSGFYLCAWRDRGPYNEQFFGPGTRLTVL.

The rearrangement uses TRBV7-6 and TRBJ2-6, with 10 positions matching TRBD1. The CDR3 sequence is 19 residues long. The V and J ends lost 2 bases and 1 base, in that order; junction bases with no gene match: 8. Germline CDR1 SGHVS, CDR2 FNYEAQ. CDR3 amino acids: CASSLLGQGVSSGANVLTF. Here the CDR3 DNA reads TGTGCCAGCAGCTTACTCGGACAGGGGGTATCTTCTGGGGCCAACGTCCTGACTTTC. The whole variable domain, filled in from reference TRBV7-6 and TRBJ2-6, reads GAGVSQSPRYKVTKRGQDVALRCDPISGHVSLYWYRQALGQGPEFLTYFNYEAQQDKSGLPNDRFSAERPEGSISTLTIQRTEQRDSAMYRCASSLLGQGVSSGANVLTFGAGSRLTVL.

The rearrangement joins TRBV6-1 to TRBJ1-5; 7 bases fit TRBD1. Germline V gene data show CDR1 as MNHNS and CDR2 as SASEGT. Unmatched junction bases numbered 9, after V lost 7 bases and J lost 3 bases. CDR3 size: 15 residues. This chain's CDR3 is CASKPPQGYNQPQHF. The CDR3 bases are TGTGCCAGCAAACCCCCACAGGGGTACAATCAGCCCCAGCATTTT.

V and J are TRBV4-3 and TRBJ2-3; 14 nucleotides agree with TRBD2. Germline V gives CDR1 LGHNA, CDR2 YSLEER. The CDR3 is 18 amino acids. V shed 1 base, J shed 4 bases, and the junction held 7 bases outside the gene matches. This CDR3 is CASSQGTRGLAGADTQYF. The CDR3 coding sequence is TGCGCCAGCAGCCAAGGTACCCGGGGACTAGCGGGAGCAGATACGCAGTATTTT.

The CDR3 spells CASSQSTNTGELFF. The CDR3 DNA reads TGCGCCAGCAGCCAGTCGACAAACACCGGGGAGCTGTTTTTT. The J gene is TRBJ2-2, the V gene TRBV4-3; no definite D call. Germline V CDR1 and CDR2: LGHNA, YSLEER. The ends were cut back, 3 bases at V and 2 bases at J, with 7 bases in the middle. CDR3 length: 14 amino acids.

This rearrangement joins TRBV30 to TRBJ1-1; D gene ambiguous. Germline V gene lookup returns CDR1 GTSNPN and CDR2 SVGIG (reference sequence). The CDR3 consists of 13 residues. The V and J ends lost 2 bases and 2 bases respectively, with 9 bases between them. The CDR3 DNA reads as TGTGCCTGGAGTACAGAACGCAACACTGAAGCTTTCTTT. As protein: CAWSTERNTEAFF.

The CDR3 sequence: CASKIQGSNSPLHF. Here the CDR3 DNA reads TGTGCCAGCAAAATACAGGGGTCTAATTCACCCCTCCACTTT. This chain uses TRBV6-5 with TRBJ1-6, with 7 bases matching TRBD1. The CDR3 runs 14 residues. With V trimmed by 7 bases and J by 6 bases, 6 bases remained unmatched. CDR1 is MNHEY and CDR2 is SVGAGI in the germline V gene.

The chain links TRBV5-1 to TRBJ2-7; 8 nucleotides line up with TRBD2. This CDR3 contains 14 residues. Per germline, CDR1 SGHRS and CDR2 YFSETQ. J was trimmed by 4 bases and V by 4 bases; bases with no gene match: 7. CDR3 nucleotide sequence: TGCGCCAGCAGCCCACCGGGACTAGGGTACGAGCAGTACTTC. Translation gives CASSPPGLGYEQYF.

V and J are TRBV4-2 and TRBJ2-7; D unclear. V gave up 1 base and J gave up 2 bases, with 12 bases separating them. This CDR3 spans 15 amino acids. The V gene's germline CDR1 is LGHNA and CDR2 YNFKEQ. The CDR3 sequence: CASSQGTSEAYEQYF. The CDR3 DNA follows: TGTGCCAGCAGCCAAGGTACGAGCGAGGCCTACGAGCAGTACTTC.

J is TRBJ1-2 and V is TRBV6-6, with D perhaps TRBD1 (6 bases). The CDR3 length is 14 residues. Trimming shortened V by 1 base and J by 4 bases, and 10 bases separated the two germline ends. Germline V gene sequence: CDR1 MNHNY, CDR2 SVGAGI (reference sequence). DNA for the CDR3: TGTGCCAGCAGTTACTTGGACAGCACCTATGGCTACACCTTC. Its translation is CASSYLDSTYGYTF.

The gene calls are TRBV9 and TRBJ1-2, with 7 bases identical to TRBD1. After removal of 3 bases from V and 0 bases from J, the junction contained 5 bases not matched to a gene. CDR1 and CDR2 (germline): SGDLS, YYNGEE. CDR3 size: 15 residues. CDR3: CASSERGQANYGYTF. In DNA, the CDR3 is TGTGCCAGCAGCGAAAGAGGACAGGCTAACTATGGCTACACCTTC.

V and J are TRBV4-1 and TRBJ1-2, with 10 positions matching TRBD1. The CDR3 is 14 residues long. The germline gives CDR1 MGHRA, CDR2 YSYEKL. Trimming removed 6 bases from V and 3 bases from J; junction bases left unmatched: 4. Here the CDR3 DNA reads TGCGCCAGCAGTTGGACAGGGGGGGACTATGGCTACACCTTC. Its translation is CASSWTGGDYGYTF.

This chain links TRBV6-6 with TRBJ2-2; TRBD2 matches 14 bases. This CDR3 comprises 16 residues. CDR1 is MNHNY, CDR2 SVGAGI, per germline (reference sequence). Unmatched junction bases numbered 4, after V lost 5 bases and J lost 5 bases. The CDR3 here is CASSRGLAGGTGELFF. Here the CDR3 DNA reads TGTGCCAGCAGTCGCGGACTAGCGGGGGGAACCGGGGAGCTGTTTTTT.

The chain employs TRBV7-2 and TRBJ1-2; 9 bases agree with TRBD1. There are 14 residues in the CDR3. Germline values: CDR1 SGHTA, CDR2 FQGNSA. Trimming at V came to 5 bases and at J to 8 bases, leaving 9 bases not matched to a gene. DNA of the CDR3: TGTGCCAGCAGCCCTAGCCGGACAGGGGTAGGCTACACCTTC. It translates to CASSPSRTGVGYTF. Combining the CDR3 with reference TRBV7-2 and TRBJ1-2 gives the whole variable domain GAGVSQSPSNKVTEKGKDVELRCDPISGHTALYWYRQSLGQGLEFLIYFQGNSAPDKSGLPSDRFSAERTGGSVSTLTIQRTQQEDSAVYLCASSPSRTGVGYTFGSGTRLTVV.

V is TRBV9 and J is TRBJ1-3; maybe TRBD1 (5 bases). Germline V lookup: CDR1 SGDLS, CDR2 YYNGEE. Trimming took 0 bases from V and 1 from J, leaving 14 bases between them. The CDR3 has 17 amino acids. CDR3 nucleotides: TGTGCCAGCAGCGTAGAGGCCCAGGGAAAATCTGGAAACACCATATATTTT. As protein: CASSVEAQGKSGNTIYF. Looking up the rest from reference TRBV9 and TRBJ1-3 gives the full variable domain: DSGVTQTPKHLITATGQRVTLRCSPRSGDLSVYWYQQSLDQGLQFLIQYYNGEERAKGNILERFSAQQFPDLHSELNLSSLELGDSALYFCASSVEAQGKSGNTIYFGEGSWLTVV.

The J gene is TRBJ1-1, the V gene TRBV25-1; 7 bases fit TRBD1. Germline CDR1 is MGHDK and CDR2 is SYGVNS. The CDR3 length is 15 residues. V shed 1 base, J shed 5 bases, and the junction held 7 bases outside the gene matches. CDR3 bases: TGTGCCAGCAGTGAATTGTCGTCCAGGGGGACTGAAGCTTTCTTT. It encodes CASSELSSRGTEAFF. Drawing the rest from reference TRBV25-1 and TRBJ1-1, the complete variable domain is EADIYQTPRYLVIGTGKKITLECSQTMGHDKMYWYQQDPGMELHLIHYSYGVNSTEKGDLSSESTVSRIRTEHFPLTLESARPSHTSQYLCASSELSSRGTEAFFGQGTRLTVV.

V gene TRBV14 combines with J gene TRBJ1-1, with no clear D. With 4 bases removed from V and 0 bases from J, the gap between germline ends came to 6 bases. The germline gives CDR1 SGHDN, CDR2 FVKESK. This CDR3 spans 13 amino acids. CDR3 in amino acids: CASSLIMNTEAFF. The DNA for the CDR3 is TGTGCCAGCAGCCTTATAATGAACACTGAAGCTTTCTTT.

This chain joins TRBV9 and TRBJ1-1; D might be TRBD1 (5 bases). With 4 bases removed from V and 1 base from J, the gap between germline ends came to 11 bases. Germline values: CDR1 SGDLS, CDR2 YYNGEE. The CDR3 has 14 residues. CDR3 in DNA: TGTGCCAGCAGCCCCTGGGGCCAGAACACTGAAGCTTTCTTT. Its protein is CASSPWGQNTEAFF.

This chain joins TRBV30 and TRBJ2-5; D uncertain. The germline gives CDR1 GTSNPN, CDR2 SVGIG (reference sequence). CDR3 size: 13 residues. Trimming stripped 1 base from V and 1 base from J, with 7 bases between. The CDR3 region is CAWSATRQETQYF. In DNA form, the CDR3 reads TGTGCCTGGAGTGCTACCCGCCAAGAGACCCAGTACTTC.

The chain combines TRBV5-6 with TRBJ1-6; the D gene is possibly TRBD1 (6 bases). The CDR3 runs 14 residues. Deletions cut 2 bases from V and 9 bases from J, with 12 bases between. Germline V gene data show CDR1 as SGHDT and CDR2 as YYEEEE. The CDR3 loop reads CASSFDRTSSPLHF. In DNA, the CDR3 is TGTGCCAGCAGCTTCGACAGGACGAGTTCACCCCTCCACTTT. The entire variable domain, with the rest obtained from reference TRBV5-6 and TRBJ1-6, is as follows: DAGVTQSPTHLIKTRGQQVTLRCSPKSGHDTVSWYQQALGQGPQFIFQYYEEEERQRGNFPDRFSGHQFPNYSSELNVNALLLGDSALYLCASSFDRTSSPLHFGNGTRLTVT.

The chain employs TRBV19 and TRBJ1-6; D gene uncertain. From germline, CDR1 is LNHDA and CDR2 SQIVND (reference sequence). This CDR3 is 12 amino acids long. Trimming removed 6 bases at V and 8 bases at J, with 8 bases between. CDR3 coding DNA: TGTGCCAGTAGGATCGCGGATTCACCCCTCCACTTT. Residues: CASRIADSPLHF.

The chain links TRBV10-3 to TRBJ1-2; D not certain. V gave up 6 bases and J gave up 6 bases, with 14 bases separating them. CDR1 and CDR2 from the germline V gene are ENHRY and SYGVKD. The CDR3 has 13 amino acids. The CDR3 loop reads CAIRDSTGDGYTF. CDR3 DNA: TGTGCCATCAGGGACTCAACTGGAGATGGCTACACCTTC.